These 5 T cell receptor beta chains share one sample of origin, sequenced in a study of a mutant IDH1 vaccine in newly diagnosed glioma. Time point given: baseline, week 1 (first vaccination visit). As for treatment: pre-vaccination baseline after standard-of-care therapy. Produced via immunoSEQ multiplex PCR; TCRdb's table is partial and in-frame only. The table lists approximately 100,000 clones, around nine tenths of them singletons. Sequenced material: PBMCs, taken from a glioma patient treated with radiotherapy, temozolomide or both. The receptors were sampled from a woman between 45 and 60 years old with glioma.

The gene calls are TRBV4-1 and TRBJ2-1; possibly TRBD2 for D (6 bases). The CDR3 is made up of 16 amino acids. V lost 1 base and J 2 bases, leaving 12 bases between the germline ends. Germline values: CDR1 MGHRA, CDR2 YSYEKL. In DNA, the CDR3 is TGCGCCAGCAGCCAAGGTCGCGGGGCTCCCTACAATGAGCAGTTCTTC. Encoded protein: CASSQGRGAPYNEQFF.

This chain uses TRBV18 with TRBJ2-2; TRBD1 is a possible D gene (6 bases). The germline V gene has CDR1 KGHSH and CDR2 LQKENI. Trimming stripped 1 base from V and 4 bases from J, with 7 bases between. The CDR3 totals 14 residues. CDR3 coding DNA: TGTGCCAGCTCACCACGACAGGCCACCGGGGAGCTGTTTTTT. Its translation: CASSPRQATGELFF.

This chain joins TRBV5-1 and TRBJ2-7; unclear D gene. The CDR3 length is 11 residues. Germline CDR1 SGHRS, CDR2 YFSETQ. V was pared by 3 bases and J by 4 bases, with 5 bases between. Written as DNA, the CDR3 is TGCGCCAGCAGCTCCCAATACGAGCAGTACTTC. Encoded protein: CASSSQYEQYF.

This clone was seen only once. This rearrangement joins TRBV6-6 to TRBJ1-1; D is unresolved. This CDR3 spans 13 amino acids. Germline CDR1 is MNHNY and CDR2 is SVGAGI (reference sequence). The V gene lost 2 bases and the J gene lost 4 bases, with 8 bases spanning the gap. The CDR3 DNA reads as TGTGCCAGCAGTTACGACGCATTCACTGAAGCTTTCTTT. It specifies CASSYDAFTEAFF.

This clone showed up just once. The CDR3 spells CASSPQGIGSGANVLTF. The CDR3, as DNA: TGTGCCAGCAGCCCACAGGGGATAGGGTCTGGGGCCAACGTCCTGACTTTC. The J gene is TRBJ2-6, the V gene TRBV7-3; 7 bases are a match to TRBD1. J gave up 1 base and V 5 bases, and 8 bases lay outside the gene matches. The germline V gene has CDR1 SGHTA and CDR2 FQGTGA. The CDR3 length is 17 residues.